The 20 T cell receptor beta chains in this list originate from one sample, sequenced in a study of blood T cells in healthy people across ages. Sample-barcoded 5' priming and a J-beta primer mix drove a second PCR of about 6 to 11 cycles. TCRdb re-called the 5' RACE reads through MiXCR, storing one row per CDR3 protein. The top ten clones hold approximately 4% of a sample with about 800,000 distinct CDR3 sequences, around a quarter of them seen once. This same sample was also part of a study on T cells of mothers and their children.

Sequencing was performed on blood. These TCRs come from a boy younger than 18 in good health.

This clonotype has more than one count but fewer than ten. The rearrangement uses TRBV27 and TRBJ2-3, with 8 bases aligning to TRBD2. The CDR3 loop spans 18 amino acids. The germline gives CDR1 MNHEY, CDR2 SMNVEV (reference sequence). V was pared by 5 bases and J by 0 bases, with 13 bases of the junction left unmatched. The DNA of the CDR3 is TGTGCCAGCAGTCCCTCTGACGGGAGGGTTGGTAGCACAGATACGCAGTATTTT. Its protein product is CASSPSDGRVGSTDTQYF.

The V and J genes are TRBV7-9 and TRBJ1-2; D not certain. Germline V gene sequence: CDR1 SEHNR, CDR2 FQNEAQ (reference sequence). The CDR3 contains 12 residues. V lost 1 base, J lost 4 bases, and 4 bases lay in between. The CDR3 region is CASSLDFYGYTF. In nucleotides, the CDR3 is TGTGCCAGCAGCTTAGACTTCTATGGCTACACCTTC.

The CDR3 nucleotides read TGTGCCAGCAGTGAGCGGGGGGACCAAGAGACCCAGTACTTC. This sequence encodes CASSERGDQETQYF. The chain combines TRBV2 with TRBJ2-5; 8 nucleotides line up with TRBD2. The CDR3 contains 14 residues. Losses at the gene ends were 3 bases for V and 0 bases for J; bases not matched to a gene: 0. Germline CDR1 and CDR2: SNHLY and FYNNEI.

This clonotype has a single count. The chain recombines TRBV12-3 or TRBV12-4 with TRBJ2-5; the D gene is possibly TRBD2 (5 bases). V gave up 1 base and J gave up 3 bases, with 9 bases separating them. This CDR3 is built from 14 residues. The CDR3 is CASSLVAGEETQYF. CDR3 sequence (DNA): TGTGCCAGCAGTTTAGTGGCCGGGGAAGAGACCCAGTACTTC.

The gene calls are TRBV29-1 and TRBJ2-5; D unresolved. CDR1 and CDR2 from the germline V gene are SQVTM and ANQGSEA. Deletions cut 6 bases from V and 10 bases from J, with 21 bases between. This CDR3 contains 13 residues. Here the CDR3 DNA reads TGCAGCGTGACCTCGGGTCAAGTGTTCTACCAGTACTTC. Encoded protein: CSVTSGQVFYQYF.

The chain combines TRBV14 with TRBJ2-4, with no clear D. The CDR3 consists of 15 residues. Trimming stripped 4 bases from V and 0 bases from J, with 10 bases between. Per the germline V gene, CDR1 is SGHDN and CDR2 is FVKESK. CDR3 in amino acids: CASSLEFLAKNIQYF. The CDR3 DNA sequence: TGTGCCAGCAGCCTGGAGTTTCTAGCCAAAAACATTCAGTACTTC.

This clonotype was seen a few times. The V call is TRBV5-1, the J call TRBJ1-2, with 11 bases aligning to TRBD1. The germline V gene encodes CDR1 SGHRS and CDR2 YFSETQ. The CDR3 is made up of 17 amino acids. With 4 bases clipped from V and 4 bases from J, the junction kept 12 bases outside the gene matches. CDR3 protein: CASSREGTGTGGYGYTF. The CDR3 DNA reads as TGCGCCAGCAGCCGGGAAGGTACCGGGACAGGGGGCTATGGCTACACCTTC.

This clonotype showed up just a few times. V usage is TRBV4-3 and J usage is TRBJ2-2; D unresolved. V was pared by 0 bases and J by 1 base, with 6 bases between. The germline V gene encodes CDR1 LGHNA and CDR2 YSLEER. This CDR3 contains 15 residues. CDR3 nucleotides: TGCGCCAGCAGCCAAGATTCGGGGAACACCGGGGAGCTGTTTTTT. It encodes CASSQDSGNTGELFF.

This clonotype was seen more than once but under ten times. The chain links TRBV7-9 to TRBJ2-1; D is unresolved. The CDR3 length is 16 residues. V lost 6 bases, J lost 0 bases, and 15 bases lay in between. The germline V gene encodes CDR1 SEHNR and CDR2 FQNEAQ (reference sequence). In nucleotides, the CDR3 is TGTGCCAGCAGGGGCGACGCGCGATACTCCTACAATGAGCAGTTCTTC. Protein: CASRGDARYSYNEQFF.

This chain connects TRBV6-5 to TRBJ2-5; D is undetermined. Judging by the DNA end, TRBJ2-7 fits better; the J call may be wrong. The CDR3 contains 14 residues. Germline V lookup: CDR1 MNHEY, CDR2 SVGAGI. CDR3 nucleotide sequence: TGTGCCAGCAGTTACTCTCTGGGTTCCTACGAGCAGTACTTC. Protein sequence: CASSYSLGSYEQYF.

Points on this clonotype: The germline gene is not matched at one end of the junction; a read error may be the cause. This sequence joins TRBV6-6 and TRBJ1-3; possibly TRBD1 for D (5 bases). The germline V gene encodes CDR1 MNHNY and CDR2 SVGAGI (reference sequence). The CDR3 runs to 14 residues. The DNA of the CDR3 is TGTGCCAGCAGCTCAGGGTTGAAAGGAAACACCACATATTTT. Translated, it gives CASSSGLKGNTTYF.

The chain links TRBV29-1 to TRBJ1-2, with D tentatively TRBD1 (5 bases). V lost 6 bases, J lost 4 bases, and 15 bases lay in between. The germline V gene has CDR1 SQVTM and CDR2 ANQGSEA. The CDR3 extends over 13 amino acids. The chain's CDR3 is CSVGGGAVYGYTF. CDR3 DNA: TGCAGCGTAGGCGGAGGGGCAGTCTATGGCTACACCTTC.

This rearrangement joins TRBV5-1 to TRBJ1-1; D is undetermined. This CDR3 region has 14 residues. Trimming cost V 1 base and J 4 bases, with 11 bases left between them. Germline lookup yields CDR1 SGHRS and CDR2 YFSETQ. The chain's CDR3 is CASSLTSVGTEAFF. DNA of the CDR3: TGCGCCAGCAGCTTGACGTCGGTGGGCACTGAAGCTTTCTTT. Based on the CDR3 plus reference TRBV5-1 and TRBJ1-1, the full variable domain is KAGVTQTPRYLIKTRGQQVTLSCSPISGHRSVSWYQQTPGQGLQFLFEYFSETQRNKGNFPGRFSGRQFSNSRSEMNVSTLELGDSALYLCASSLTSVGTEAFFGQGTRLTVV.

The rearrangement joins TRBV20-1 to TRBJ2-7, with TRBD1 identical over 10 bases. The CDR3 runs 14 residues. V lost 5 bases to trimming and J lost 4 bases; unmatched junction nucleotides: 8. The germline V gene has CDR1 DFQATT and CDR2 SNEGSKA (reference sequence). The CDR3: CSAENRQGAYEQYF. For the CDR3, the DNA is TGCAGTGCTGAGAACCGACAGGGGGCGTACGAGCAGTACTTC.

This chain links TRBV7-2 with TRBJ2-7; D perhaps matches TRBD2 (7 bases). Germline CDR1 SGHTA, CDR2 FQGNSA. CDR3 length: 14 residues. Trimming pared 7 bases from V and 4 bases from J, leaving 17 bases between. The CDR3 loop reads CASTKTGGGYEQYF. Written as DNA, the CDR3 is TGTGCCAGCACCAAAACGGGGGGCGGATACGAGCAGTACTTC.

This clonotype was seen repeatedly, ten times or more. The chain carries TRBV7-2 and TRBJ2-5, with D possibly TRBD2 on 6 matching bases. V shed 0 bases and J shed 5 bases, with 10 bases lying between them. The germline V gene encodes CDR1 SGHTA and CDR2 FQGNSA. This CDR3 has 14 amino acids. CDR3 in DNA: TGTGCCAGCAGCTTAGCAGTGGGGAGGGAGACCCAGTACTTC. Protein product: CASSLAVGRETQYF.

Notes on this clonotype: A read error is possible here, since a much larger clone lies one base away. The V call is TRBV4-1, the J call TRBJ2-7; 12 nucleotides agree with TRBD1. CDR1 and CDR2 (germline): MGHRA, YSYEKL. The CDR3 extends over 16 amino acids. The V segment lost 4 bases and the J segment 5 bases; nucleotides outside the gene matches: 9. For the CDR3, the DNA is TGCGCCAGCAGCCGAGACCCGGGACAGGGGGCGGACGAGCAGTACTTC. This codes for CASSRDPGQGADEQYF.

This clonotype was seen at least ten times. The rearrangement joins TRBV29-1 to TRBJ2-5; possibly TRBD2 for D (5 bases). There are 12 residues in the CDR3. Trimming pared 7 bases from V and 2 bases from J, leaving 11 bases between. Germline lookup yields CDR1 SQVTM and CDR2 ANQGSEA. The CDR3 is CSAREGQETQYF. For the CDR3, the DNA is TGCAGCGCCCGGGAAGGGCAAGAGACCCAGTACTTC.

The DNA for the CDR3 is TGTGCCAGCAGCCTGACTCCATACAATGAGCAGTTCTTC. It codes for CASSLTPYNEQFF. This chain connects TRBV7-9 to TRBJ2-1; D gene unclear. This CDR3 has 13 residues. Germline V gives CDR1 SEHNR, CDR2 FQNEAQ (reference sequence). V was shortened by 5 bases and J by 4 bases, with 9 bases between the two germline ends.

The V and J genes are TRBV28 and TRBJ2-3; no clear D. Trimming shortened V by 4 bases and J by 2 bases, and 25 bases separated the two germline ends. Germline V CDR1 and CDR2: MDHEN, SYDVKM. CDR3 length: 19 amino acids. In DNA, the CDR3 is TGTGCCAGCAGTTCACCGGGCGGTAGCCCCAAATCTCACACAGATACGCAGTATTTT. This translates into CASSSPGGSPKSHTDTQYF. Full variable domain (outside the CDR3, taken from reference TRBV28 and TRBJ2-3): DVKVTQSSRYLVKRTGEKVFLECVQDMDHENMFWYRQDPGLGLRLIYFSYDVKMKEKGDIPEGYSVSREKKERFSLILESASTNQTSMYLCASSSPGGSPKSHTDTQYFGPGTRLTVL.